These 5 T cell receptor beta chains came from one sample sequenced in a study of blood T cell repertoires in COVID-19. Sequencing was performed with immunoSEQ multiplex PCR; in TCRdb, only in-frame clones are kept and a portion is missing. The table lists around 260,000 clones, approximately 90% of them singletons. Material: peripheral blood. The receptors stem from a woman in her 30s with active or convalescent COVID-19.

The rearrangement joins TRBV7-9 to TRBJ1-5; 7 positions match TRBD1. V lost 0 bases to trimming and J lost 3 bases; unmatched junction nucleotides: 5. Germline lookup yields CDR1 SEHNR and CDR2 FQNEAQ (reference sequence). This CDR3 comprises 16 residues. Written as DNA, the CDR3 is TGTGCCAGCAGCTTAGCTTTAGGGGGCCCCAATCAGCCCCAGCATTTT. It translates to CASSLALGGPNQPQHF.

J is TRBJ2-7 and V is TRBV6-6, with 9 bases lining up with TRBD1. The V segment lost 9 bases and the J segment 7 bases; nucleotides outside the gene matches: 10. The germline V gene encodes CDR1 MNHNY and CDR2 SVGAGI (reference sequence). This CDR3 region has 13 residues. CDR3 residues: CASSWTGAVEQYF. CDR3 nucleotide sequence: TGTGCCAGTTCATGGACAGGGGCTGTAGAGCAGTACTTC.

This chain connects TRBV5-1 to TRBJ2-7; tentative D call: TRBD2 (5 bases). Germline lookup yields CDR1 SGHRS and CDR2 YFSETQ. V lost 2 bases and J lost 7, with 28 bases in between. The CDR3 length is 18 residues. CDR3 sequence: CASSLEKSVLASPGEQYF. The CDR3 bases are TGCGCCAGCAGCTTAGAAAAATCGGTTTTAGCATCCCCGGGGGAGCAGTACTTC.

This chain links TRBV2 with TRBJ2-5; 9 bases line up with TRBD1. CDR1 and CDR2 from the germline V gene are SNHLY and FYNNEI. V was pared by 6 bases and J by 5 bases, with 4 bases of the junction left unmatched. The CDR3 length is 13 residues. The CDR3: CASRRDREETQYF. The CDR3 DNA follows: TGTGCCAGCAGACGGGACAGGGAGGAGACCCAGTACTTC.

The rearrangement links TRBV2 to TRBJ2-7, with 7 positions matching TRBD1. The V gene's germline CDR1 is SNHLY and CDR2 FYNNEI. The CDR3 is 13 residues long. With V trimmed by 6 bases and J by 7 bases, 9 bases remained unmatched. CDR3 sequence reads: CASRQGRSVEQYF. DNA of the CDR3: TGTGCCAGCAGACAGGGGCGGTCGGTAGAGCAGTACTTC.